The clone carrying this TCR beta chain was seen repeatedly, ten times or more. Time point described: newly diagnosed GD, antithyroid drugs for less than 3 months. Scientists built the TCR library using RNA that was extracted from PBMCs. The CDR3 is 19 amino acids. Trimming at V came to 5 bases and at J to 9 bases, leaving 23 bases not matched to a gene. Per the germline V gene, CDR1 is MNHEY and CDR2 is SVGEGT. Both iRepertoire HTBI primers and Arm-PCR of CDR3 regions were used to build the TCR beta libraries. Each CDR3 protein gets one entry after TCRdb re-called the multiplex PCR reads with MiXCR. There are about 400,000 distinct CDR3 sequences in the sample; 14% to 15% occur only once, and 7.8% lies in the top ten. The sample originates from a study of regulatory T cells in long-lasting Graves disease. Turning to the study itself: Those Graves' patients who were newly diagnosed had been on antithyroid drugs under 3 months.

This same sample was also taken into another study, of T cells in Graves' hyperthyroidism and ophthalmopathy. From that report: HTBI primers were used for first-round RT-PCR of the TCR CDR3.

The gene calls are TRBV6-2 or TRBV6-3 and TRBJ2-1, with 9 bases lining up with TRBD2. The source is a woman between 40 and 50 years old with Graves disease. The sequences come from peripheral blood mononuclear cells (PBMCs), collected at new diagnosis, from a patient treated with antithyroid drugs. CDR3 region: CASSEARHLAGPPTGEQFF. The CDR3 nucleotides are TGTGCCAGCAGTGAAGCCCGGCATCTAGCGGGACCTCCCACCGGTGAGCAGTTCTTC.